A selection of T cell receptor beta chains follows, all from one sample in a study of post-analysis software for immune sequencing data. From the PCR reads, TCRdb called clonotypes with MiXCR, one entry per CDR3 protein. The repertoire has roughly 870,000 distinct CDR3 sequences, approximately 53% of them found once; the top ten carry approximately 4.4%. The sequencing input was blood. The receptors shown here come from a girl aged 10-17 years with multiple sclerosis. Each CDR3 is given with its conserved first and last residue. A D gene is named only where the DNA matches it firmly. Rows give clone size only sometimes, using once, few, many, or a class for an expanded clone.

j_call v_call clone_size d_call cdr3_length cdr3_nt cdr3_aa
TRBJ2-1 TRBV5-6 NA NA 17 TGTGCCAGCAGCTCGCCACACGACCTGGGGTCCTACAATGAGCAGTTCTTC CASSSPHDLGSYNEQFF
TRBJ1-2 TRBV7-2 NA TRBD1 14 TGTGCCAGCAGCCTACAGGGGGCTGACTATGGCTACACCTTC CASSLQGADYGYTF
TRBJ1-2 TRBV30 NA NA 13 TGTGCCTGGACGGGGATGGAACACTATGGCTACACCTTC CAWTGMEHYGYTF
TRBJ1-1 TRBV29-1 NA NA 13 TGCAGCGTTCAGACAGGCTGGAACACTGAAGCTTTCTTT CSVQTGWNTEAFF
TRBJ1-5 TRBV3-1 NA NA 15 TGTGCCAGCAGCCTAGGTGGGTCGAAAAATCAGCCCCAGCATTTT CASSLGGSKNQPQHF
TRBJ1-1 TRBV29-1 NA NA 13 TGCAGCGTTAACCGGGGACAACACACTGAAGCTTTCTTT CSVNRGQHTEAFF
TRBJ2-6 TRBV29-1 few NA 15 TGCAGCGTTGAAGATCCTAGGGTGGGGGCCAACGTCCTGACTTTC CSVEDPRVGANVLTF
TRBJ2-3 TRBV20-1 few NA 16 TGCAGTGCTAGAGTGTGGGGGCTTGGAGGCGCAGATACGCAGTATTTT CSARVWGLGGADTQYF
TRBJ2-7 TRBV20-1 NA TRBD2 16 TGCAGTGCTAGTCCTCGACTAGCAGATAGCTCCTACGAGCAGTACTTC CSASPRLADSSYEQYF
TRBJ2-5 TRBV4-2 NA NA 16 TGTGCCAGCAGCCTCTACGTAGCTAGGGGTTTCGAGACCCAGTACTTC CASSLYVARGFETQYF
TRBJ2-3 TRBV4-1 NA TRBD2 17 TGCGCCAGCAGCCAAGATCCCACTAGCGGGTTGGGAGATACGCAGTATTTT CASSQDPTSGLGDTQYF
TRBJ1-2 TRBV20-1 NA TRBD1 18 TGCAGTACTAGAGCCGTCTACTCGGGACAGCTTCCTTACTATGGCTACACCTTC CSTRAVYSGQLPYYGYTF
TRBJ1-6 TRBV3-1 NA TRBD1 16 TGTGCCAGCAGCGACTTGGACAGGGGCGCTAGGTCACCCCTCCACTTT CASSDLDRGARSPLHF
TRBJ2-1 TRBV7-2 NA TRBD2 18 TGTGCCAGCAGCTTAATAAGTTGGTTGGCGGGGGGATACAATGAGCAGTTCTTC CASSLISWLAGGYNEQFF
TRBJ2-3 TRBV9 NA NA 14 TGTGCCAGCAGCGTACAGGGGCGGACAGATACGCAGTATTTT CASSVQGRTDTQYF
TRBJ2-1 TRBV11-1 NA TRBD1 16 TGTGCCAGCAGCTACACGCGGGACAGGGTACACAATGAGCAGTTCTTC CASSYTRDRVHNEQFF
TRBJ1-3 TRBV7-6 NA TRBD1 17 TGTGCCAGCAGCAAACTGCAACAGGGGGCTTCTGGAAACACCATATATTTT CASSKLQQGASGNTIYF
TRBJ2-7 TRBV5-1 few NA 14 TGCGCCAGCAGCTTGGCGCCTACCCCCTACGAGCAGTACTTC CASSLAPTPYEQYF
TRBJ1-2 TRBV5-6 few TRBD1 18 TGTGCCAGCAGCTTTACATCAACTTGGGACAGGGATAACTATGGCTACACCTTC CASSFTSTWDRDNYGYTF
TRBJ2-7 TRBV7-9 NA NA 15 TGTGCCAGCAGCTCGCGGGACGGATACTCCTACGAGCAGTACTTC CASSSRDGYSYEQYF
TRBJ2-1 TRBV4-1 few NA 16 TGCGCCAGCAGCCAGGAAATAGTCCCCGCTTACAATGAGCAGTTCTTC CASSQEIVPAYNEQFF
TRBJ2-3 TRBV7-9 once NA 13 TGTGCCAGCAGCCCCCCCGGTCATGATACGCAGTATTTT CASSPPGHDTQYF
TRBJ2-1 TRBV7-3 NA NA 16 TGTGCCAGCAGCTGGACCGGGACTGGTCTCTACAATGAGCAGTTCTTC CASSWTGTGLYNEQFF
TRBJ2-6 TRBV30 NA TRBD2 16 TGTGCCTGGAGAGATCAGCGGGGGCTTGGGGCCAACGTCCTGACTTTC CAWRDQRGLGANVLTF
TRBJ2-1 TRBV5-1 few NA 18 TGCGCCAGCACCCAAAGGGGGACGGGGGGACACTCCTACAATGAGCAGTTCTTC CASTQRGTGGHSYNEQFF
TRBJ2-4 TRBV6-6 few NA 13 TGTGCCAGCTTAGGGCGCCCTGGGAACATTCAGTACTTC CASLGRPGNIQYF
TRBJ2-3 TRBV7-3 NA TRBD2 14 TGTGCCAGCAGCGTGACTAGCGGTACAGATACGCAGTATTTT CASSVTSGTDTQYF
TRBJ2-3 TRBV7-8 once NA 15 TGTGCCAGCAGCTTCGGGGATCCAGTAACAGATACGCAGTATTTT CASSFGDPVTDTQYF
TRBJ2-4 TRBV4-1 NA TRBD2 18 TGCGCCAGCAGCCAAGCAGGACTAGCGGGACTAGCCAAAAACATTCAGTACTTC CASSQAGLAGLAKNIQYF
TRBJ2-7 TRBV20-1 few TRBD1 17 TGCAGTGCTAGAGATCCCCAGGGGACAGGTGTCCCCTACGAGCAGTACTTC CSARDPQGTGVPYEQYF
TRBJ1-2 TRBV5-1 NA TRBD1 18 TGCGCCAGCAGCCGACATACTTTAGAGGGACAGTTTAACTATGGCTACACCTTC CASSRHTLEGQFNYGYTF
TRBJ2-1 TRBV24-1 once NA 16 TGTGCCACCAGTGACCCCCGCTCCAGGGGCGTTAATGAGCAGTTCTTC CATSDPRSRGVNEQFF
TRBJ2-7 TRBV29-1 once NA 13 TGCAGCGTTGTACAGGACAGCTCCTACGAGCAGTACTTC CSVVQDSSYEQYF
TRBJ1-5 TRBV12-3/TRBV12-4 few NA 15 TGTGCCAGCAGGAGGGGAGGGGGTCTCAATCAGCCCCAGCATTTT CASRRGGGLNQPQHF
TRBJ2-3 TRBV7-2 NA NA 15 TGTGCCAGCAGCTTAGTTGCGGGGATCACAGATACGCAGTATTTT CASSLVAGITDTQYF
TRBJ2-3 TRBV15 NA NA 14 TGTGCCACCAGCGGAACCGGGAGATCTGATACGCAGTATTTT CATSGTGRSDTQYF
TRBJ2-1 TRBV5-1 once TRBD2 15 TGCGCCAGCAGCTTGTTACGACTAGCGGGGAATGAGCAGTTCTTC CASSLLRLAGNEQFF
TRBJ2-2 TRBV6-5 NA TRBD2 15 TGTGCCAGCAGTTACACTAGCGGGGGGGCCGGGGAGCTGTTTTTT CASSYTSGGAGELFF
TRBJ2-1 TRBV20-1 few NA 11 TGCAGTGCCCGCTCTTACAATGAGCAGTTCTTC CSARSYNEQFF
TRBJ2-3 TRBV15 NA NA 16 TGTGCCACCAGCAGAGATGGAAGGGGGATCTTTGATACGCAGTATTTT CATSRDGRGIFDTQYF
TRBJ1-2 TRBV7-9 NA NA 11 TGTGCCAGCAGCCCCACCGGTGGCTACACCTTC CASSPTGGYTF
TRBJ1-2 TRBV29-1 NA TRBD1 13 TGCAGCGCCGGACAGGGGGCTTACTATGGCTACACCTTC CSAGQGAYYGYTF